Listed here are 13 T cell receptor beta chains from one sample, sequenced in a study of T-cell reconstitution after alpha-beta-depleted transplantation in children. Library preparation (for TCRbeta) was performed with unique molecular identifiers. Via MiXCR, TCRdb re-called the PCR reads, giving one row per CDR3 protein. Of approximately 430,000 distinct CDR3 sequences detected, 15% to 20% appear once; the ten largest clones hold 25% to 30%. The sample consisted of PBMCs, mostly from graft donor cells, taken 360 days after TCRalphabeta/CD19-depleted stem cell transplant. These receptors originate from a boy in the first two years of life who had a stem cell transplant for Wiskott-Aldrich syndrome, so the T cells may come from the graft donor.

A few counts support this clonotype. The chain joins TRBV12-3 or TRBV12-4 to TRBJ2-2; D remains ambiguous. Deletions cut 2 bases from V and 1 base from J, with 11 bases between. CDR3 size: 16 residues. The CDR3 sequence is CASSLKARGNTGELFF. The DNA for the CDR3 is TGTGCCAGCAGTTTAAAGGCCCGAGGGAACACCGGGGAGCTGTTTTTT.

This chain uses TRBV7-2 with TRBJ2-4; D possibly uses TRBD1 or TRBD2 (5 bases each). V lost 1 base, J lost 9 bases, and 13 bases lay in between. The CDR3 consists of 14 residues. Germline V gene lookup returns CDR1 SGHTA and CDR2 FQGNSA. In nucleotides, the CDR3 is TGTGCCAGCAGCTTAGAATTGGGGGTGGGCATTCAGTACTTC. Amino acid sequence: CASSLELGVGIQYF.

This clonotype was seen a few times. The chain links TRBV12-3 or TRBV12-4 to TRBJ2-1, with 10 nucleotides matching TRBD2. This CDR3 comprises 16 residues. Trimming at V came to 3 bases and at J to 4 bases, leaving 6 bases not matched to a gene. CDR3 loop: CASSFWLAGVYNEQFF. The CDR3 region has the DNA TGTGCCAGCAGTTTCTGGCTAGCGGGAGTATACAATGAGCAGTTCTTC.

This clonotype was recorded many times. The J gene is TRBJ2-1, the V gene TRBV12-3 or TRBV12-4; the match to TRBD2 covers 15 bases. The trim removed 4 bases at V and 8 bases at J, leaving 3 bases unmatched. This CDR3 region has 15 residues. The DNA of the CDR3 is TGTGCCAGCAGTTCCGGGACTAGCGGGAGGTATGAGCAGTTCTTC. Its protein is CASSSGTSGRYEQFF.

This clonotype was seen only a few times. This chain uses TRBV6-1 with TRBJ2-3; 11 bases match TRBD1. Looked up from germline, CDR1 is MNHNS and CDR2 is SASEGT. This CDR3 has 20 residues. V was clipped by 0 bases and J by 2 bases; unmatched bases: 13. CDR3 sequence: CASSEAWRTGGRINTDTQYF. The CDR3 region has the DNA TGTGCCAGCAGTGAAGCGTGGAGGACAGGGGGCAGAATAAACACAGATACGCAGTATTTT.

CDR3 residues: CASSRPGTAKETQYF. The CDR3 nucleotides read TGTGCCAGCAGTCGCCCCGGGACGGCCAAAGAGACCCAGTACTTC. V gene TRBV12-3 or TRBV12-4 combines with J gene TRBJ2-5; either TRBD1 or TRBD2 may fit D (5 bases each). This CDR3 spans 15 amino acids. Trimming cost V 5 bases and J 3 bases, with 16 bases left between them.

The chain joins TRBV18 to TRBJ2-7; the D is unclear. Looked up from germline, CDR1 is KGHSH and CDR2 is LQKENI. Trimming shortened V by 2 bases and J by 3 bases, and 8 bases separated the two germline ends. There are 13 residues in the CDR3. The CDR3 protein is CASSPGSGYEQYF. In DNA, the CDR3 is TGTGCCAGCTCACCAGGTTCGGGCTACGAGCAGTACTTC.

The chain couples TRBV5-1 to TRBJ2-3, with D tentatively TRBD1 (5 bases). CDR1 and CDR2 from the germline V gene are SGHRS and YFSETQ. This CDR3 region has 13 residues. Trimming stripped 3 bases from V and 3 bases from J, with 8 bases between. The CDR3 loop is CASSSGQTDTQYF. The CDR3 bases are TGCGCCAGCAGCTCAGGACAAACAGATACGCAGTATTTT.

This clonotype was recorded a few times. The CDR3 spells CASSYPTGPTGELFF. The DNA of the CDR3 is TGTGCCAGCAGTTACCCTACCGGGCCTACCGGGGAGCTGTTTTTT. This sequence joins TRBV6-5 and TRBJ2-2; D uncertain. The CDR3 has 15 residues. Trimming cost V 2 bases and J 5 bases, with 12 bases left between them. Germline V gives CDR1 MNHEY, CDR2 SVGAGI.

This clonotype was recorded a few times. This rearrangement joins TRBV29-1 to TRBJ2-3; D is perhaps TRBD1 or TRBD2 (7 bases each). V lost 6 bases and J 0 bases, leaving 13 bases between the germline ends. Germline V gene data show CDR1 as SQVTM and CDR2 as ANQGSEA. The CDR3 has 14 amino acids. The chain's CDR3 is CSVRQGLSTDTQYF. In nucleotides, the CDR3 is TGCAGCGTACGACAGGGACTAAGCACAGATACGCAGTATTTT.

This clonotype has just a few counts. This chain links TRBV29-1 with TRBJ1-1; tentatively, D is TRBD1 (5 bases). The germline V gene has CDR1 SQVTM and CDR2 ANQGSEA. The CDR3 extends over 14 amino acids. V was clipped by 5 bases and J by 5 bases, with 18 bases between them. As DNA, the CDR3 is TGCAGCGTTCTTTTACGGCAGGGCTTAACTGAAGCTTTCTTT. It encodes CSVLLRQGLTEAFF.

This chain connects TRBV5-1 to TRBJ1-4; D is unresolved. The CDR3 runs to 12 residues. Trimming took 3 bases from V and 8 from J, leaving 8 bases between them. Germline-derived CDR1 and CDR2 are SGHRS and YFSETQ. The CDR3 sequence is CASSYLGEKLFF. The CDR3 coding sequence is TGCGCCAGCAGCTACTTAGGAGAAAAACTGTTTTTT.

The V call is TRBV12-3 or TRBV12-4, the J call TRBJ2-6, with 9 bases fitting TRBD1. This CDR3 contains 15 residues. With V trimmed by 6 bases and J by 2 bases, 2 bases remained unmatched. The CDR3 sequence: CASRRDRAGANVLTF. In DNA form, the CDR3 reads TGTGCCAGCAGAAGGGACAGGGCTGGGGCCAACGTCCTGACTTTC.